This passage covers 23 T cell receptor beta chains from one sample sequenced in a study of T-cell reconstitution after alpha-beta-depleted transplantation in children. The TCRbeta library incorporated unique molecular identifiers. MiXCR, run by TCRdb on the PCR reads, gives a single entry per CDR3 protein. Among about 170,000 distinct CDR3 sequences, more than 9.5% were seen once, and the ten largest hold roughly 13%. The material was PBMCs, obtained before TCRalphabeta/CD19-depleted stem cell transplant. The receptors originated from a boy between 2 and 10 years old with acute myeloid leukemia, due to receive a stem cell transplant.

This clonotype was found many times. V and J are TRBV5-1 and TRBJ2-6; 9 nucleotides agree with TRBD1. The CDR3 consists of 16 residues. V dropped 3 bases and J dropped 0; count of bases not matched to a gene: 1. CDR1 and CDR2 from the germline V gene are SGHRS and YFSETQ. DNA of the CDR3: TGCGCCAGCAGCTCGGGACAGGGCTCTGGGGCCAACGTCCTGACTTTC. Translating gives CASSSGQGSGANVLTF.

This clonotype has a count of ten or more. The chain carries TRBV28 and TRBJ1-2, with 7 nucleotides matching TRBD1. The CDR3 length is 17 residues. Germline CDR1 is MDHEN and CDR2 is SYDVKM. V was clipped by 2 bases and J by 2 bases; unmatched bases: 11. CDR3 DNA: TGTGCCAGCAGTTTACACGGGGTCCCACAGGGGAACTATGGCTACACCTTC. Encoded protein: CASSLHGVPQGNYGYTF.

Concerning this clonotype: A single base separates this from a much larger clone, so it may be a read error. This rearrangement joins TRBV9 to TRBJ2-7; 7 bases are a match to TRBD2. CDR1 is SGDLS, CDR2 YYNGEE, per germline. The CDR3 is 17 residues long. CDR3 DNA sequence: TGTACCAGCAGCGCCTCCGGGACTATCGGGAGTCTTTACGAGCAGTACTTC. Protein sequence: CTSSASGTIGSLYEQYF. The variable domain in full, completed from reference TRBV9 and TRBJ2-7, reads DSGVTQTPKHLITATGQRVTLRCSPRSGDLSVYWYQQSLDQGLQFLIQYYNGEERAKGNILERFSAQQFPDLHSELNLSSLELGDSALYFCTSSASGTIGSLYEQYFGPGTRLTVT.

This clonotype was detected only a few times. Written as DNA, the CDR3 is TGTGCCAGCAGTTACGCGTCGCCAGGGGCAGATACGCAGTATTTT. Protein sequence: CASSYASPGADTQYF. This rearrangement joins TRBV6-5 to TRBJ2-3; D perhaps matches TRBD1 (6 bases). The CDR3 has 15 amino acids. V lost 2 bases and J lost 4, with 13 bases in between. CDR1 and CDR2 from the germline V gene are MNHEY and SVGAGI.

The table lists this clonotype with many counts. The V gene is TRBV20-1, the J gene TRBJ2-4; D is ambiguous. Looked up from germline, CDR1 is DFQATT and CDR2 is SNEGSKA (reference sequence). Trimming cost V 6 bases and J 7 bases, with 10 bases left between them. The CDR3 is 11 residues long. The DNA of the CDR3 is TGCAGTGCCATGGGTGTGAACATTCAGTACTTC. This translates into CSAMGVNIQYF.

The table lists this clonotype with many counts. The CDR3 DNA reads TGCGCCAGCAGCCCACAATTGTGGGGTACGCAGTATTTT. Residues: CASSPQLWGTQYF. The gene calls are TRBV4-1 and TRBJ2-3; unclear D gene. The V and J ends lost 4 bases and 8 bases respectively, with 13 bases between them. The length of the CDR3 is 13 residues. Germline V gene sequence: CDR1 MGHRA, CDR2 YSYEKL.

The table lists this clonotype with many counts. The gene calls are TRBV6-5 and TRBJ2-1, with 8 bases matching TRBD2. Germline V CDR1 and CDR2: MNHEY, SVGAGI. The V segment lost 2 bases and the J segment 9 bases; nucleotides outside the gene matches: 6. CDR3 length equals 14 residues. This CDR3 reads CASSYGTRGPEQFF. DNA for the CDR3: TGTGCCAGCAGTTACGGGACTAGGGGCCCTGAGCAGTTCTTC.

This clonotype came up many times. This chain links TRBV12-3 or TRBV12-4 with TRBJ2-3; D remains unclear. The CDR3 is 15 residues long. V gave up 5 bases and J gave up 0 bases, with 12 bases separating them. CDR3 nucleotides: TGTGCCAGCAGTCCCGACCGATCTAGCACAGATACGCAGTATTTT. This codes for CASSPDRSSTDTQYF.

To note about this clonotype: This may come from a read error, since a much larger clone is one base off. The CDR3 nucleotides are TGTGCCAGCAGTCAAATTCAGGGGGCCGAGGCCTACACCTTC. Protein product: CASSQIQGAEAYTF. The chain recombines TRBV5-4 with TRBJ1-2; 8 bases line up with TRBD1. CDR1 SGHNT and CDR2 YYREEE come from the germline V gene (reference sequence). This CDR3 spans 14 amino acids. With 5 bases clipped from V and 10 bases from J, the junction kept 13 bases outside the gene matches.

This clonotype was recorded at least ten times. The CDR3 coding sequence is TGCGCCAGCAGCTTGTTGGACTCCAGAGATACGCAGTATTTT. It encodes CASSLLDSRDTQYF. The chain uses TRBV5-1 and TRBJ2-3, with a weak D call TRBD2 (5 bases). Germline CDR1 is SGHRS and CDR2 is YFSETQ. The CDR3 runs to 14 residues. Trimming left V 1 base short and J 5 bases short, with 11 bases between.

This clonotype appeared many times. This chain connects TRBV29-1 to TRBJ2-3, with 10 bases that match TRBD1. The CDR3 extends over 14 amino acids. The germline gives CDR1 SQVTM, CDR2 ANQGSEA. V dropped 7 bases and J dropped 5; count of bases not matched to a gene: 9. CDR3 nucleotides: TGCAGCGGTACCCGGGACAGGGGAATAGATACGCAGTATTTT. This encodes CSGTRDRGIDTQYF.

This clonotype came up many times. V gene TRBV4-1 combines with J gene TRBJ2-7; unclear D gene. The germline V gene has CDR1 MGHRA and CDR2 YSYEKL. The V and J ends lost 0 bases and 2 bases respectively, with 5 bases between them. The CDR3 contains 13 residues. CDR3 nucleotides: TGCGCCAGCAGCCAAGATGGAACCTACGAGCAGTACTTC. Translation: CASSQDGTYEQYF.

This clonotype was picked up many times. This sequence joins TRBV20-1 and TRBJ1-1; D is undetermined. V lost 3 bases, J lost 4 bases, and 15 bases lay in between. Per the germline V gene, CDR1 is DFQATT and CDR2 is SNEGSKA (reference sequence). CDR3 size: 14 residues. CDR3 in DNA: TGCAGTGCTAGGGCCCGGAGCTTTGGCACTGAAGCTTTCTTT. It yields the protein CSARARSFGTEAFF.

This clonotype was counted ten times or more. This sequence joins TRBV28 and TRBJ2-6, with TRBD1 identical over 7 bases. The length of the CDR3 is 18 residues. The trim removed 3 bases at V and 0 bases at J, leaving 8 bases unmatched. Per the germline V gene, CDR1 is MDHEN and CDR2 is SYDVKM. The chain's CDR3 is CASSLTGYRNSGANVLTF. CDR3 coding DNA: TGTGCCAGCAGTTTGACAGGGTACCGGAACTCTGGGGCCAACGTCCTGACTTTC.

This clonotype was seen at least ten times. The chain has TRBV18 and TRBJ2-7, with unresolved D. Germline CDR1 reads KGHSH; CDR2 reads LQKENI. There are 12 residues in the CDR3. V lost 4 bases and J lost 6, with 10 bases in between. The CDR3 DNA sequence: TGTGCCAGCTCACTCATACACCCCGAGCAGTACTTC. Translating it yields CASSLIHPEQYF.

This clonotype was found a few times. The chain couples TRBV24-1 to TRBJ2-2; D unclear. This CDR3 has 15 residues. Germline loops: CDR1 KGHDR, CDR2 SFDVKD. Trimming stripped 2 bases from V and 3 bases from J, with 9 bases between. CDR3 sequence: CATSDSSRDTGELFF. CDR3 DNA: TGTGCCACCAGTGATTCCTCCCGGGACACCGGGGAGCTGTTTTTT.

The chain combines TRBV11-2 with TRBJ2-2, with D tentatively TRBD2 (6 bases). CDR1 is SGHAT and CDR2 is FQNNGV in the germline V gene. This CDR3 is built from 16 residues. V lost 3 bases to trimming and J lost 0 bases, with 11 bases between them. For the CDR3, the DNA is TGTGCCAGCAGCTTCCCGGGACTCCCGAACACCGGGGAGCTGTTTTTT. It yields the protein CASSFPGLPNTGELFF.

Note on this clonotype: This may come from a read error, since a much larger clone is one base off. The chain recombines TRBV20-1 with TRBJ2-7; D is perhaps TRBD2 (5 bases). The CDR3 contains 15 residues. CDR1 is DFQATT and CDR2 is SNEGSKA in the germline V gene (reference sequence). The CDR3 DNA follows: TGCAGTGCTAGCCCCTGGACTGAATTCGGGTACGAGGAGTACTTC. It yields the protein CSASPWTEFGYEEYF.

On this clonotype: This sequence may be a read error, since a much larger clone differs from it by one base. V usage is TRBV6-2 or TRBV6-3 and J usage is TRBJ2-5; D gene ambiguous. Germline CDR1 MNHEY, CDR2 SVGEGT. This CDR3 is 15 amino acids long. The CDR3, as DNA: TGTGCCAGCGGTTACACAGACGGCTTCCAAGAGACCCAGTACTTC. It specifies CASGYTDGFQETQYF.

Many counts were recorded for this clonotype. This chain joins TRBV29-1 and TRBJ2-1, with 12 nucleotides matching TRBD1. CDR1 is SQVTM and CDR2 is ANQGSEA in the germline V gene. The CDR3 contains 12 residues. The ends lost 7 bases at V and 6 bases at J; junction bases unmatched: 1. CDR3 in amino acids: CSGDRGLNEQFF. CDR3 DNA sequence: TGCAGCGGGGACAGGGGGCTCAATGAGCAGTTCTTC.

Many counts were recorded for this clonotype. The chain couples TRBV5-1 to TRBJ1-4; D remains ambiguous. The CDR3 totals 15 residues. Germline values: CDR1 SGHRS, CDR2 YFSETQ. V lost 1 base and J 0 bases, leaving 7 bases between the germline ends. DNA for the CDR3: TGCGCCAGCAGCTTGAGCGGAACAACTAATGAAAAACTGTTTTTT. It specifies CASSLSGTTNEKLFF.

This clonotype was detected ten times or more. The gene calls are TRBV20-1 and TRBJ2-5; D is unresolved. The length of the CDR3 is 13 residues. Germline V CDR1 and CDR2: DFQATT, SNEGSKA (reference sequence). V shed 6 bases and J shed 5 bases, with 16 bases lying between them. The CDR3 sequence: CSAERPNGETQYF. DNA for the CDR3: TGCAGTGCCGAACGGCCAAACGGGGAGACCCAGTACTTC.

This clonotype showed up just a few times. V and J are TRBV19 and TRBJ1-5; 10 bases are a match to TRBD1. Germline V gene sequence: CDR1 LNHDA, CDR2 SQIVND (reference sequence). The CDR3 has 15 amino acids. Trimming at V came to 3 bases and at J to 5 bases, leaving 4 bases not matched to a gene. The CDR3 sequence: CASSMGTGAYQPQHF. The CDR3 nucleotides are TGTGCCAGTAGTATGGGGACAGGGGCTTATCAGCCCCAGCATTTT.